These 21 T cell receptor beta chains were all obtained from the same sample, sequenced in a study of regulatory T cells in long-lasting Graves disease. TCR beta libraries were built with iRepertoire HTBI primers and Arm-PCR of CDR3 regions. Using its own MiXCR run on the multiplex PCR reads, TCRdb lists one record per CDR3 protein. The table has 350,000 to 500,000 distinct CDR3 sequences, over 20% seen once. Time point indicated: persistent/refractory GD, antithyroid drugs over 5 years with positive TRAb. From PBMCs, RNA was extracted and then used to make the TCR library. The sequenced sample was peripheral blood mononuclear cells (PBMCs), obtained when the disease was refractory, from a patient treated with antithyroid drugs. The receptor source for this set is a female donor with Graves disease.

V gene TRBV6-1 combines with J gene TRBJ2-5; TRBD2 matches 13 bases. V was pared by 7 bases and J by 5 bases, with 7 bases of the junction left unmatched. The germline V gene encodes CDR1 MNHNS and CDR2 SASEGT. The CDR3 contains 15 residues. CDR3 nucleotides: TGTGCCAGCACCTCGGGACTAGCGGGAATGGAGACCCAGTACTTC. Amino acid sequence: CASTSGLAGMETQYF.

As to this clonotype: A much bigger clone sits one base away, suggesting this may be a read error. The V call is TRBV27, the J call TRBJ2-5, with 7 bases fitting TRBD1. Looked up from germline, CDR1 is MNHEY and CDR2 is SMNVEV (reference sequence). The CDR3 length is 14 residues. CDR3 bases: TGTGCCCGCAGTTTCGGGACAGCAAAAGAGACCCAGTACTTC. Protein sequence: CARSFGTAKETQYF.

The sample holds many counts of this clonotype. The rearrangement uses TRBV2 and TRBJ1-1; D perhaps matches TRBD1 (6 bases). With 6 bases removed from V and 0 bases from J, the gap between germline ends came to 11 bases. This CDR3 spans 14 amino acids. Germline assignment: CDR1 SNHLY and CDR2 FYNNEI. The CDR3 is CASRAGEVNTEAFF. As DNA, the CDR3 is TGTGCCAGCAGGGCAGGGGAGGTGAACACTGAAGCTTTCTTT.

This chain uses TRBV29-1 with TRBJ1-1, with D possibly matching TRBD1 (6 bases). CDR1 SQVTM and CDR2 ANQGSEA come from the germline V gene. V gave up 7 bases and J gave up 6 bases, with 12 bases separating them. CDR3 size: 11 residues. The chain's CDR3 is CSADRNAEAFF. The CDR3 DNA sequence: TGCAGCGCGGACAGAAACGCTGAAGCTTTCTTT.

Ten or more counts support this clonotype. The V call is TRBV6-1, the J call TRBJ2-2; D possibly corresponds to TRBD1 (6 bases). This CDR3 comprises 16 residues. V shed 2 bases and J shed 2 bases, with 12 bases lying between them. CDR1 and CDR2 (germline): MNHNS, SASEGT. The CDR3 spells CASSEPPGQNTGELFF. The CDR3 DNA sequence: TGTGCCAGCAGTGAACCTCCGGGACAAAACACCGGGGAGCTGTTTTTT.

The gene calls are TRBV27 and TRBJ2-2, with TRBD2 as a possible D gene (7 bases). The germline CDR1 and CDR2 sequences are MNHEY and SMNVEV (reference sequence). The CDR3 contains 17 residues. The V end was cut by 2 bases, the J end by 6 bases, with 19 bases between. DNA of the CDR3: TGTGCCAGCAGTTTAGCTAGGGGGGGAGTCTTGCCCGGGGAGCTGTTTTTT. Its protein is CASSLARGGVLPGELFF.

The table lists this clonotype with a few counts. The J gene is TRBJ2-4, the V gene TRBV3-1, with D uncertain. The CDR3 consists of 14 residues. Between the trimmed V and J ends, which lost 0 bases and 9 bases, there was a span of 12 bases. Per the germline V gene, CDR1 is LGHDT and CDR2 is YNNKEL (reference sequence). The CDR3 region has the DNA TGTGCCAGCAGCCAAGAAGGTGGATTACCCATTCAGTACTTC. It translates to CASSQEGGLPIQYF. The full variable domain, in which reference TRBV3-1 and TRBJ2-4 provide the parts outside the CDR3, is DTAVSQTPKYLVTQMGNDKSIKCEQNLGHDTMYWYKQDSKKFLKIMFSYNNKELIINETVPNRFSPKSPDKAHLNLHINSLELGDSAVYFCASSQEGGLPIQYFGAGTRLSVL.

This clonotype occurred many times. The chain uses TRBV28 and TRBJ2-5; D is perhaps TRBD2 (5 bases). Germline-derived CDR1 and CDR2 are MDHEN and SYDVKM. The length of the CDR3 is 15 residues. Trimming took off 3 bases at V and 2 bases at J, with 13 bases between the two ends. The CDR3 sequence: CASSLPRGLQETQYF. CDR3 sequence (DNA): TGTGCCAGCAGTTTGCCCCGCGGGCTACAAGAGACCCAGTACTTC.

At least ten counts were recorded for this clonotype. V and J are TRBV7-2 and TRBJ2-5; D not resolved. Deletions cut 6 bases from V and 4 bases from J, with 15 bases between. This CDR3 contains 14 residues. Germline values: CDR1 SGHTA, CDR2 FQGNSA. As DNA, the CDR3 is TGTGCCAGCAGGCCCGGTGGGCACTCAGAGACCCAGTACTTC. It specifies CASRPGGHSETQYF.

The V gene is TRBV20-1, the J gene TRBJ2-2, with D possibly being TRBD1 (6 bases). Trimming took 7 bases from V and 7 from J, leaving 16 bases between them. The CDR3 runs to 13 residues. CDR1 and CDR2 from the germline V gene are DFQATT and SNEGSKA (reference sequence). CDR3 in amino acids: CSVTTGWGGELFF. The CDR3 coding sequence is TGCAGTGTCACGACAGGTTGGGGCGGGGAGCTGTTTTTT.

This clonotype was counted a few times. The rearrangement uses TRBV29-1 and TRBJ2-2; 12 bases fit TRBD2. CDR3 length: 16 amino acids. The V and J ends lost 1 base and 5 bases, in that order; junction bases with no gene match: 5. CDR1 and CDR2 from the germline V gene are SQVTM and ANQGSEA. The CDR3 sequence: CSVEVLAGGGTGELFF. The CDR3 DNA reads TGCAGCGTTGAAGTACTAGCGGGAGGAGGAACCGGGGAGCTGTTTTTT.

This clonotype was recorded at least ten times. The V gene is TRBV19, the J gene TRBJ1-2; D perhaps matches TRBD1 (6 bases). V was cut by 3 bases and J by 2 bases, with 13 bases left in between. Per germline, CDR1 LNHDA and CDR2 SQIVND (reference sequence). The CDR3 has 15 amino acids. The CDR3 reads CASSIGDTVNYGYTF. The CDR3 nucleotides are TGTGCCAGTAGTATCGGGGACACCGTCAACTATGGCTACACCTTC.

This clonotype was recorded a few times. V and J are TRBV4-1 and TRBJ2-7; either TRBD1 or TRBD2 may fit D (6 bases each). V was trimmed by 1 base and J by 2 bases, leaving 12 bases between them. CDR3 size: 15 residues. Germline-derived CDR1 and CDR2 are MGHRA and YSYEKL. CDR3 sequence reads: CASSQGGAGTYEQYF. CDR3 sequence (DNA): TGCGCCAGCAGCCAAGGGGGGGCAGGGACCTACGAGCAGTACTTC.

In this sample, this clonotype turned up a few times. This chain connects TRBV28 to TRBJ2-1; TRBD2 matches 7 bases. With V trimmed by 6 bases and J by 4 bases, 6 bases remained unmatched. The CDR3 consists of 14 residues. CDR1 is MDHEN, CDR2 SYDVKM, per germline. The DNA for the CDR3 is TGTGCCAGCAGGGCGGGGGTAACTTACAATGAGCAGTTCTTC. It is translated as CASRAGVTYNEQFF.

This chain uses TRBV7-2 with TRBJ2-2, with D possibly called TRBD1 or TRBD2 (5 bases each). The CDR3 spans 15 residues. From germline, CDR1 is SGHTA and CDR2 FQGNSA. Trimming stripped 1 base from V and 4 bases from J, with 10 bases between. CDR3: CASSLEVGTTGELFF. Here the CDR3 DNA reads TGTGCCAGCAGCTTAGAGGTTGGGACCACCGGGGAGCTGTTTTTT.

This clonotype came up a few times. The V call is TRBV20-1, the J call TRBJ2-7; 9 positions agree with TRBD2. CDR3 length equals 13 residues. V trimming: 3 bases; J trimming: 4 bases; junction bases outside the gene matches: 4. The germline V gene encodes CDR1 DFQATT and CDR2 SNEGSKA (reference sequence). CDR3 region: CSASSGRKYEQYF. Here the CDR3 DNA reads TGCAGTGCTAGTAGCGGGAGAAAGTACGAGCAGTACTTC.

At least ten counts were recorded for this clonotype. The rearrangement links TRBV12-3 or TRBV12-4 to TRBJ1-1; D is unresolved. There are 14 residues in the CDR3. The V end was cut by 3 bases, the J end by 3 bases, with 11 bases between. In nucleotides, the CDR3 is TGTGCCAGCAGTTTGGAGGGTATCGACACTGAAGCTTTCTTT. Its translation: CASSLEGIDTEAFF.

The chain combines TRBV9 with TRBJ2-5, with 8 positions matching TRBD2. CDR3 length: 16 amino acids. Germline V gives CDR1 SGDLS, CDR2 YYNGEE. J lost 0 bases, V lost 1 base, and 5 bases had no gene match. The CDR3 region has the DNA TGTGCCAGCAGCGTATCTCCTAGCGGGTACCAAGAGACCCAGTACTTC. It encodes CASSVSPSGYQETQYF.

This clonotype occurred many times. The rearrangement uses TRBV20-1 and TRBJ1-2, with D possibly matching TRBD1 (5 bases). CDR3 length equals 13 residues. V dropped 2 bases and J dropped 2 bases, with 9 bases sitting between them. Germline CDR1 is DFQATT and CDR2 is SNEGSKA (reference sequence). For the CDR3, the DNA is TGCAGTGCTAGAAAAACAGGAAACTATGGCTACACCTTC. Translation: CSARKTGNYGYTF.

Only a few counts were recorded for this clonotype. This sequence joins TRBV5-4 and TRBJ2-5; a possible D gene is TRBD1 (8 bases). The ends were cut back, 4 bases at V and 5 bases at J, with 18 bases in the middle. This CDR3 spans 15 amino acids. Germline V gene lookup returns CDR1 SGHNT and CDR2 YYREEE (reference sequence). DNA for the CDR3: TGTGCCAGCAGCCCACAGGGGGGGAGTGGGGAGACCCAGTACTTC. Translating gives CASSPQGGSGETQYF.

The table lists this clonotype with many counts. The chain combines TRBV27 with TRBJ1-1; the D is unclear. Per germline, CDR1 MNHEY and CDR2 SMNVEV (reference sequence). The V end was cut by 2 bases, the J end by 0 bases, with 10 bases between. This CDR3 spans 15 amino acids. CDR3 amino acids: CASSLGNGMNTEAFF. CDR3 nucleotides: TGTGCCAGCAGTTTAGGGAACGGCATGAACACTGAAGCTTTCTTT.